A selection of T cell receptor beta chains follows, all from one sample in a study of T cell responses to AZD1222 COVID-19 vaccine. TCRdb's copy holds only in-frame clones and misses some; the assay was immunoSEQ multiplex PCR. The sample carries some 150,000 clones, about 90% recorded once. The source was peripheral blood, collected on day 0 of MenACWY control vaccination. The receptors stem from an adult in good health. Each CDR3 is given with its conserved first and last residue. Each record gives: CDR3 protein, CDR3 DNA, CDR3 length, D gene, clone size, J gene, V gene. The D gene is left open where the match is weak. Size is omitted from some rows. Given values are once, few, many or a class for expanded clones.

CDR3: CATSRDQRFWGSGSAYEQYF; DNA: TGTGCCACCAGCAGAGATCAGAGGTTTTGGGGTAGCGGGAGTGCTTACGAGCAGTACTTC; length: 20; D: TRBD2; size: -; J: TRBJ2-7; V: TRBV15
CDR3: CASSPTSGSADTQYF; DNA: TGTGCCAGCAGTCCGACTAGCGGGAGTGCAGATACGCAGTATTTT; length: 15; D: TRBD2; size: -; J: TRBJ2-3; V: TRBV2
CDR3: CATSRDLTSGRRSGELFF; DNA: TGTGCCACCAGCAGAGATCTGACTAGCGGGAGACGTAGCGGGGAGCTGTTTTTT; length: 18; D: TRBD2; size: -; J: TRBJ2-2; V: TRBV15
CDR3: CSVGKGAGEQFF; DNA: TGCAGCGTTGGGAAAGGGGCAGGGGAGCAGTTCTTC; length: 12; D: -; size: -; J: TRBJ2-1; V: TRBV29-1
CDR3: CATSSEGLAAYNEQFF; DNA: TGTGCCACCAGCTCGGAGGGGCTAGCGGCCTACAATGAGCAGTTCTTC; length: 16; D: TRBD2; size: -; J: TRBJ2-1; V: TRBV15
CDR3: CASSQSLGGLGETQYF; DNA: TGTGCCAGCAGCCAAAGCCTAGGGGGACTGGGAGAGACCCAGTACTTC; length: 16; D: -; size: -; J: TRBJ2-5; V: TRBV3-1/TRBV3-2
CDR3: CASSVAEAGSYEQYF; DNA: TGTGCCAGCAGCGTAGCGGAGGCAGGTTCCTACGAGCAGTACTTC; length: 15; D: -; size: -; J: TRBJ2-7; V: TRBV9
CDR3: CASSGDRVEGYTF; DNA: TGTGCCAGCAGTGGGGACAGGGTAGAAGGCTACACCTTC; length: 13; D: TRBD1; size: -; J: TRBJ1-2; V: TRBV27
CDR3: CASSKLTGWPYEQYF; DNA: TGTGCCAGCAGCAAACTAACAGGGTGGCCCTACGAGCAGTACTTC; length: 15; D: -; size: -; J: TRBJ2-7; V: TRBV21-1
CDR3: CASSDSLAANEQFF; DNA: TGTGCCAGCAGTGACTCATTGGCGGCCAATGAGCAGTTCTTC; length: 14; D: -; size: -; J: TRBJ2-1; V: TRBV6-4
CDR3: CASSLVAGLYGYTF; DNA: TGTGCCAGCAGCTTAGTTGCCGGGCTCTATGGCTACACCTTC; length: 14; D: -; size: -; J: TRBJ1-2; V: TRBV13
CDR3: CASSLEPLAGSNYEQYF; DNA: TGTGCCAGCAGCCTGGAACCCCTGGCGGGGTCCAACTACGAGCAGTACTTC; length: 17; D: -; size: -; J: TRBJ2-7; V: TRBV5-5
CDR3: CASIDRTYYGYTF; DNA: TGTGCCAGCATAGACAGGACCTACTATGGCTACACCTTC; length: 13; D: -; size: -; J: TRBJ1-2; V: TRBV6-5
CDR3: CASSLVPGRNSGANVLTF; DNA: TGTGCCAGCAGCTTAGTCCCGGGGCGGAACTCTGGGGCCAACGTCCTGACTTTC; length: 18; D: -; size: -; J: TRBJ2-6; V: TRBV11-2
CDR3: CAWGGLADLPQYF; DNA: TGTGCCTGGGGGGGACTAGCGGACCTACCCCAGTACTTC; length: 13; D: TRBD2; size: -; J: TRBJ2-5; V: TRBV30
CDR3: CASSLVPDLRANNEQFF; DNA: TGTGCCAGCAGCTTAGTCCCGGACCTACGAGCGAACAATGAGCAGTTCTTC; length: 17; D: -; size: -; J: TRBJ2-1; V: TRBV7-2
CDR3: CASSSQGHNEQFF; DNA: TGTGCCAGCAGCTCCCAGGGCCACAATGAGCAGTTCTTC; length: 13; D: -; size: -; J: TRBJ2-1; V: TRBV7-2
CDR3: CATSGDRVHNQPQHF; DNA: TGTGCCACCAGTGGGGACAGGGTTCACAATCAGCCCCAGCATTTT; length: 15; D: TRBD1; size: -; J: TRBJ1-5; V: TRBV24-1
CDR3: CASSERDTVYGYTF; DNA: TGTGCCAGCAGTGAAAGGGACACGGTCTATGGCTACACCTTC; length: 14; D: -; size: -; J: TRBJ1-2; V: TRBV6-1
CDR3: CASSAGDRPSTDTQYF; DNA: TGCGCCAGCAGCGCTGGGGACCGGCCGAGCACAGATACGCAGTATTTT; length: 16; D: -; size: -; J: TRBJ2-3; V: TRBV5-1
CDR3: CSVGTTATIYF; DNA: TGCAGCGTTGGAACCACCGCCACCATATATTTT; length: 11; D: -; size: -; J: TRBJ1-3; V: TRBV29-1
CDR3: CASSPTSGRTDTQYF; DNA: TGTGCCAGCAGCCCTACTAGCGGGAGAACAGATACGCAGTATTTT; length: 15; D: TRBD2; size: once; J: TRBJ2-3; V: TRBV7-2
CDR3: CASSLSGDSNQPQHF; DNA: TGCGCCAGCAGCTTATCCGGGGATAGCAATCAGCCCCAGCATTTT; length: 15; D: -; size: -; J: TRBJ1-5; V: TRBV5-1
CDR3: CASSLVGGLIGGAFF; DNA: TGTGCCAGCAGCCTGGTGGGGGGGTTAATCGGTGGTGCTTTCTTT; length: 15; D: -; size: -; J: TRBJ1-1; V: TRBV28
CDR3: CAISPSGTAFNQPQHF; DNA: TGTGCCATCAGTCCTTCCGGGACAGCTTTCAATCAGCCCCAGCATTTT; length: 16; D: TRBD1; size: -; J: TRBJ1-5; V: TRBV10-3
CDR3: CASSPAGYGYTF; DNA: TGTGCCAGTAGTCCCGCAGGGTATGGCTACACCTTC; length: 12; D: -; size: -; J: TRBJ1-2; V: TRBV19
CDR3: CASSSSKVTDTQYF; DNA: TGTGCCAGCAGCTCATCGAAGGTCACAGATACGCAGTATTTT; length: 14; D: -; size: -; J: TRBJ2-3; V: TRBV7-9
CDR3: CASSSVRTGINEQYF; DNA: TGTGCCAGCAGTTCTGTTCGGACAGGGATAAACGAGCAGTACTTC; length: 15; D: TRBD1; size: -; J: TRBJ2-7; V: TRBV7-9
CDR3: CASSSIRDTSRTQYF; DNA: TGTGCCAGCAGCTCAATCCGGGACACCTCTAGGACCCAGTACTTC; length: 15; D: -; size: -; J: TRBJ2-5; V: TRBV7-9
CDR3: CASSPGTWRGRGVGELFF; DNA: TGTGCCAGCAGCCCAGGAACTTGGCGCGGCCGCGGGGTCGGGGAGCTGTTTTTT; length: 18; D: -; size: -; J: TRBJ2-2; V: TRBV11-3
CDR3: CASSLWRLNEQFF; DNA: TGTGCCAGCAGCTTATGGCGGTTAAATGAGCAGTTCTTC; length: 13; D: -; size: -; J: TRBJ2-1; V: TRBV7-9
CDR3: CASSQDGVSHNEQFF; DNA: TGTGCCAGCAGCCAAGATGGTGTTAGCCACAATGAGCAGTTCTTC; length: 15; D: -; size: -; J: TRBJ2-1; V: TRBV4-2
CDR3: CASSQADRGSAEAFF; DNA: TGCGCCAGCAGCCAGGCGGACAGGGGATCTGCTGAAGCTTTCTTT; length: 15; D: TRBD1; size: -; J: TRBJ1-1; V: TRBV4-1
CDR3: CAWSQGGTYYGYTF; DNA: TGTGCCTGGAGCCAAGGGGGGACATACTATGGCTACACCTTC; length: 14; D: -; size: -; J: TRBJ1-2; V: TRBV30
CDR3: CATSDRASGSSNEQFF; DNA: TGTGCCACCAGTGATAGGGCTAGCGGGAGTTCCAATGAGCAGTTCTTC; length: 16; D: TRBD2; size: -; J: TRBJ2-1; V: TRBV24-1
CDR3: CASSLGLAETQYF; DNA: TGCGCCAGCAGCTTGGGACTAGCGGAGACCCAGTACTTC; length: 13; D: TRBD2; size: once; J: TRBJ2-5; V: TRBV5-1
CDR3: CAFRKVDTEAFF; DNA: TGTGCCTTCCGTAAGGTTGACACTGAAGCTTTCTTT; length: 12; D: -; size: -; J: TRBJ1-1; V: TRBV30
CDR3: CASSVYNTEAFF; DNA: TGTGCCAGCAGCGTATATAACACTGAAGCTTTCTTT; length: 12; D: -; size: -; J: TRBJ1-1; V: TRBV6-2/TRBV6-3
CDR3: CASSQDLGSDGYTF; DNA: TGCGCCAGCAGCCAAGATTTGGGGTCCGATGGCTACACCTTC; length: 14; D: -; size: -; J: TRBJ1-2; V: TRBV4-3
CDR3: CATSRLAGGNEQFF; DNA: TGTGCCACCAGTAGACTAGCGGGAGGCAATGAGCAGTTCTTC; length: 14; D: TRBD2; size: -; J: TRBJ2-1; V: TRBV24-1
CDR3: CASSEMRGRGGNNEQFF; DNA: TGTGCCAGCAGTGAAATGAGAGGCAGGGGCGGGAACAATGAGCAGTTCTTC; length: 17; D: -; size: -; J: TRBJ2-1; V: TRBV2
CDR3: CASSQRSGANVLTF; DNA: TGTGCCAGCAGCCAACGGTCTGGGGCCAACGTCCTGACTTTC; length: 14; D: -; size: -; J: TRBJ2-6; V: TRBV7-2
CDR3: CASSARGSRFGQYF; DNA: TGTGCCAGCAGTGCCCGGGGAAGCCGTTTCGGGCAGTACTTC; length: 14; D: -; size: -; J: TRBJ2-7; V: TRBV27
CDR3: CASSYPGTGYEYGYTF; DNA: TGTGCCAGCAGTTACCCTGGGACAGGGTATGAGTATGGCTACACCTTC; length: 16; D: TRBD1; size: once; J: TRBJ1-2; V: TRBV6-5
CDR3: CASTTGAVSGNTIYF; DNA: TGTGCCAGCACCACCGGGGCAGTCTCTGGAAACACCATATATTTT; length: 15; D: -; size: once; J: TRBJ1-3; V: TRBV7-9
CDR3: CASSTLLWSPSGNTIYF; DNA: TGTGCCAGTAGTACCTTACTTTGGAGCCCCTCTGGAAACACCATATATTTT; length: 17; D: -; size: few; J: TRBJ1-3; V: TRBV19
CDR3: CASSIQGANEKLFF; DNA: TGTGCCAGTAGTATACAGGGGGCGAACGAAAAACTGTTTTTT; length: 14; D: TRBD1; size: -; J: TRBJ1-4; V: TRBV19
CDR3: CAISDGTGGDYGYTF; DNA: TGTGCCATCAGTGACGGGACAGGGGGAGACTATGGCTACACCTTC; length: 15; D: TRBD1; size: -; J: TRBJ1-2; V: TRBV10-3
CDR3: CASRDTGYSGNTIYF; DNA: TGCGCCAGCAGAGACACAGGGTACTCTGGAAACACCATATATTTT; length: 15; D: -; size: -; J: TRBJ1-3; V: TRBV5-1